These 10 T cell receptor beta chains were all obtained from the same sample, sequenced in a study of blood T cell repertoires in COVID-19. Libraries were prepared by immunoSEQ multiplex PCR; TCRdb keeps only in-frame clonotypes and omits some of them. The table records 150,000 to 200,000 clones, approximately 86% of them present only once. What was sequenced was peripheral blood. The source is a man aged 35 to 55 with active or convalescent COVID-19.

V is TRBV11-2 and J is TRBJ2-1, with a tentative D call TRBD2 (7 bases). Germline CDR1 reads SGHAT; CDR2 reads FQNNGV. The V and J ends lost 2 bases and 7 bases respectively, with 12 bases between them. CDR3 length: 14 residues. This chain's CDR3 is CASSLMGGQNEQFF. The CDR3 nucleotides read TGTGCCAGCAGCTTAATGGGGGGGCAAAATGAGCAGTTCTTC.

On this clone itself: The junction departs from germline at one end; a sequencing error may be responsible. The V and J genes are TRBV20-1 and TRBJ1-1, with D maybe TRBD1 (6 bases). Germline lookup yields CDR1 DFQATT and CDR2 SNEGSKA (reference sequence). This CDR3 is built from 9 residues. In DNA, the CDR3 is TGCAGTGCTCCCATATGGGACAAGTTT. This codes for CSAPIWDKF.

V is TRBV5-1 and J is TRBJ1-4; TRBD1 matches at 7 bases. In germline, CDR1 is SGHRS, CDR2 YFSETQ. With 3 bases clipped from V and 8 bases from J, the junction kept 10 bases outside the gene matches. This CDR3 comprises 15 residues. The CDR3 region is CASSSSGGGTEKLFF. In nucleotides, the CDR3 is TGCGCCAGCAGCTCATCAGGGGGAGGTACAGAAAAACTGTTTTTT.

This chain joins TRBV6-5 and TRBJ1-2; TRBD1 aligns across 11 bases. Trimming took 4 bases from V and 7 from J; bases not matched to a gene: 11. The V gene's germline CDR1 is MNHEY and CDR2 SVGAGI. This CDR3 contains 16 residues. The CDR3 loop reads CASSSAGTGGGAGYTF. Written as DNA, the CDR3 is TGTGCCAGCAGTTCAGCCGGGACAGGGGGTGGGGCTGGCTACACCTTC.

The chain uses TRBV4-3 and TRBJ1-6; D might be TRBD1 (5 bases). The CDR3 loop spans 16 amino acids. Germline loops: CDR1 LGHNA, CDR2 YSLEER. V dropped 5 bases and J dropped 7 bases, with 18 bases sitting between them. CDR3 in amino acids: CASSWAAAGSNSPLHF. Here the CDR3 DNA reads TGCGCCAGCAGCTGGGCGGCAGCAGGGTCCAATTCACCCCTCCACTTT.

The V call is TRBV7-3, the J call TRBJ2-7; D perhaps matches TRBD2 (5 bases). The CDR3 is 14 residues long. Germline assignment: CDR1 SGHTA and CDR2 FQGTGA. Deletions cut 5 bases from V and 1 base from J, with 12 bases between. As DNA, the CDR3 is TGTGCCAGCAGCCCTAGTGCGGGTTCCTACGAGCAGTACTTC. Amino acid sequence: CASSPSAGSYEQYF.

The genes are TRBV19 and TRBJ1-1, with 7 bases fitting TRBD1. The CDR3 runs to 13 residues. Germline V gene data show CDR1 as LNHDA and CDR2 as SQIVND (reference sequence). The J segment lost 6 bases and the V segment lost 8 bases, leaving 9 bases of the junction unmatched. The CDR3: CASQGTDLSEAFF. As DNA, the CDR3 is TGTGCCAGTCAGGGGACAGATCTATCTGAAGCTTTCTTT.

The chain links TRBV6-5 to TRBJ1-2, with a tentative D call TRBD1 (5 bases). V lost 5 bases to trimming and J lost 5 bases, with 15 bases between them. CDR1 is MNHEY and CDR2 is SVGAGI in the germline V gene. The CDR3 sequence is 14 residues long. CDR3 nucleotide sequence: TGTGCCAGCAGTACAGGTAGAGGCCTGTATGGCTACACCTTC. Translated, it gives CASSTGRGLYGYTF.

The gene calls are TRBV9 and TRBJ1-1; D is unresolved. Germline V gene data show CDR1 as SGDLS and CDR2 as YYNGEE. Deletions cut 2 bases from V and 2 bases from J, with 7 bases between. This CDR3 has 13 amino acids. The CDR3 DNA reads TGTGCCAGCAGCGTCGGTTCCAACACTGAAGCTTTCTTT. Its protein product is CASSVGSNTEAFF.

This clone has more than one count but fewer than ten. This specimen includes other DNA sequences encoding the same CDR3. This chain links TRBV30 with TRBJ1-6; TRBD1 matches at 7 bases. The J segment lost 9 bases and the V segment lost 4 bases, leaving 6 bases of the junction unmatched. Germline V lookup: CDR1 GTSNPN, CDR2 SVGIG (reference sequence). The length of the CDR3 is 13 residues. The CDR3: CAWTRQGGSPLHF. The CDR3 region has the DNA TGTGCCTGGACCCGACAGGGCGGTTCACCCCTCCACTTT.